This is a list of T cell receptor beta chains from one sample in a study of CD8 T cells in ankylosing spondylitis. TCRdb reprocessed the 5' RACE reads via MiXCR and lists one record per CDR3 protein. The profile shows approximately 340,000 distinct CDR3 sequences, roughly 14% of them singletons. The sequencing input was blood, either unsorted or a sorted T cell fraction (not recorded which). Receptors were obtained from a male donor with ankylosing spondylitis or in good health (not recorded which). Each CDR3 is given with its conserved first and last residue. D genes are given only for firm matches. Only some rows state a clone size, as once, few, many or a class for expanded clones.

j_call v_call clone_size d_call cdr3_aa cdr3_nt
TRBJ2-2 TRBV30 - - CAWRIMRNTGELFF TGTGCCTGGAGGATAATGCGGAACACCGGGGAGCTGTTTTTT
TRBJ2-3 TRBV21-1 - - CASSSWGLAGTQYF TGTGCCAGCAGCTCCTGGGGTCTAGCGGGAACGCAGTATTTT
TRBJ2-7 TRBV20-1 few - CSAYREYEQYF TGCAGTGCATACAGGGAGTACGAGCAGTACTTC
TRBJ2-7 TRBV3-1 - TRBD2 CASSHQRGGGREQYF TGTGCCAGCAGCCACCAGAGGGGCGGGGGGCGAGAGCAGTACTTC
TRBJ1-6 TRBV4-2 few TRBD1 CASSPRQGAPGSPLHF TGTGCCAGCAGCCCCCGACAGGGGGCGCCTGGTTCACCCCTCCACTTT
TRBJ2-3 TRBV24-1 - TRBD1 CATSDPWTGSLDTQYF TGTGCCACCAGTGATCCATGGACAGGGTCCTTGGATACGCAGTATTTT
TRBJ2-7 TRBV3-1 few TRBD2 CASRSSGSYEQYF TGTGCCAGCAGGAGTAGCGGGAGTTACGAGCAGTACTTC
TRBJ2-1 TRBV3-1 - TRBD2 CASSRGTSGRAGNEQFF TGTGCCAGCAGCCGCGGGACTAGCGGGAGGGCCGGGAATGAGCAGTTCTTC
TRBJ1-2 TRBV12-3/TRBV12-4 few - CASSLYANYGYTF TGTGCCAGCAGTTTATACGCTAACTATGGCTACACCTTC
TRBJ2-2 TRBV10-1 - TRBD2 CASRSSGSPNTGELFF TGCGCCAGCAGATCTAGCGGGAGTCCGAACACCGGGGAGCTGTTTTTT
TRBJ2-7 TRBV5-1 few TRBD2 CASSPGLAGGGEAYEQYF TGCGCCAGCAGCCCTGGACTAGCGGGAGGTGGGGAAGCCTACGAGCAGTACTTC
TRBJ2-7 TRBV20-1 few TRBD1 CSAREGGQGYYEQYF TGCAGTGCTAGGGAAGGGGGACAGGGTTACTACGAGCAGTACTTC
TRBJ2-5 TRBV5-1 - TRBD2 CASSLFLGGIETQYF TGCGCCAGCAGCTTGTTTCTGGGAGGGATAGAGACCCAGTACTTC
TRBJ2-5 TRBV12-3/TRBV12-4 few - CASSSQGQTQETQYF TGTGCCAGCAGTTCCCAGGGACAAACCCAAGAGACCCAGTACTTC